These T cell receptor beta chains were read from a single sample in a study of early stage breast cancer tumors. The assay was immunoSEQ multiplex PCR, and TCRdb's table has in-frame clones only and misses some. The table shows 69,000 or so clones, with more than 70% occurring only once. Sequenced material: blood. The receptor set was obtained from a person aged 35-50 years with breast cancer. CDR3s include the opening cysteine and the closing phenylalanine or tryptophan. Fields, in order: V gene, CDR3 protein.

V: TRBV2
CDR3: CASSLQGHTEAFF

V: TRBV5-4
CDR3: CASSLFSGELFF

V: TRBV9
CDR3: CASSARDGANYGYTF

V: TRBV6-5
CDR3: CASSTRQGAVNEQYF

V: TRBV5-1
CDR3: CASSLTGPLTDTQYF

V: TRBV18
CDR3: CASSPGQDYEQYF

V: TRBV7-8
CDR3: CASSSFLQGQRSNYGYTF

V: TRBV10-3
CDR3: CAISEGPGSQETQYF

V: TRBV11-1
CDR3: CASSLSGGRQTQYF

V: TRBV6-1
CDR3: CASSRTGLLNYGYTF

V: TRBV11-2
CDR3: CASSFSPGTGYGVTQYF

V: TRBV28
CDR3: CASSQTSSTGTDTQYF

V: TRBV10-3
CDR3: CAITRDGGNTIYF

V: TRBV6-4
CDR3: CASSDSIGEKLFF

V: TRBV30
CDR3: CAWSGLNTEAFF

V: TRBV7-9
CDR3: CASSLGVGSSYEQYF

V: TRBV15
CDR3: CATSRGPTYEQYF

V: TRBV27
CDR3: CASSLGAREGETQYF

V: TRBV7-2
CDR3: CASSLGVANTQYF

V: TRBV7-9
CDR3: CASSPPKNSGRATDTQYF

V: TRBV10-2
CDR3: CARQGRTGELFF

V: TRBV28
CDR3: CASSGGEAGGYEQYF

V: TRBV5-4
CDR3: CASSRGAGLQETQYF